The T cell receptor (beta chain) under discussion was sequenced for a study of glioma-infiltrating T cells. This clonotype was recorded a few times. Amplification of TCR alpha and beta CDR3 regions from RNA used iRepertoire nested multiplex PCR. TCRdb ran MiXCR on the multiplex PCR reads and lists one entry per CDR3 protein. Altogether approximately 90,000 distinct CDR3 sequences are present, approximately 22% being singletons, with the ten largest covering about 6.6%. The CDR3 has 16 amino acids. CDR1 MGHRA and CDR2 YSYEKL come from the germline V gene. Trimming stripped 3 bases from V and 2 bases from J, with 14 bases between.

The sample taken for sequencing was glioma tissue, nonneoplastic brain tissue, or PBMCs (not recorded which). The chain couples TRBV4-1 to TRBJ1-3; D call uncertain. The TCR sequence derives from a human donor with low-grade glioma or glioblastoma, undergoing nonglioma brain surgery, or in good health (not recorded which). As DNA, the CDR3 is TGCGCCAGCAGCCAGCCTACCCGGGGAGCTGGAAACACCATATATTTT. Translated: CASSQPTRGAGNTIYF.